The following is a T cell receptor (beta chain) sequence with its context. These data originate in a study of blood T cell repertoires in COVID-19. The protocol was immunoSEQ multiplex PCR, while the TCRdb copy is restricted to in-frame clones and leaves out a portion. The sample consists of roughly 200,000 clones, roughly 89% of them appearing once. V lost 5 bases to trimming and J lost 3 bases; unmatched junction nucleotides: 4. CDR3 length: 14 amino acids. Germline V gene sequence: CDR1 MNHEY, CDR2 SVGEGT. The clonotype originates from a woman aged 25 to 39 with acute COVID-19. The sequencing sample was made of PBMCs or T cells enriched from blood (not recorded which). The V call is TRBV6-2 or TRBV6-3, the J call TRBJ2-5; 9 nucleotides match TRBD1. The CDR3 bases are TGTGCCAGCAGTCTCCGACAGGGGGAAGAGACCCAGTACTTC. Residues: CASSLRQGEETQYF.